Listed below are T cell receptor beta chains from one sample, sequenced in a study of shared clonotypes between healthy human individuals. TCRdb keeps only in-frame clones here, not all; method: immunoSEQ multiplex PCR. The sample lists roughly 2.5 million clones; roughly nine tenths were seen once. Sequencing was done on a sample of naive CD4+ T cells sorted from blood. The receptors here all came from a man between 18 and 29 years old in good health. Each CDR3 is given with its conserved first and last residue.

V,J,CDR3
TRBV19,TRBJ2-7,CASSLGTTTYEQYF
TRBV12-2,TRBJ1-2,CASRPTGVNYGYTF
TRBV7-3,TRBJ2-5,CASSRDSQETQYF
TRBV19,TRBJ1-1,CASSSQVRGNTEAFF
TRBV7-3,TRBJ1-5,CASSAGGNQPQHF
TRBV7-9,TRBJ2-7,CASSQRDRGREQYF
TRBV5-1,TRBJ2-3,CASSLRQGFDTQYF
TRBV7-9,TRBJ2-3,CASSRDPGNTQYF
TRBV18,TRBJ2-6,CASSPADAFSGANVLTF
TRBV5-1,TRBJ2-3,CASSLAPAGGTDTQYF
TRBV5-1,TRBJ2-1,CASSFLGTRGGDEQFF
TRBV11-3,TRBJ2-2,CASSPVGQTGELFF
TRBV29-1,TRBJ2-7,CSVVGQGRGYEQYF
TRBV2,TRBJ1-2,CASSVEAIRYGYTF
TRBV11-2,TRBJ2-7,CASSFWGQYEQYF
TRBV10-3,TRBJ2-7,CAISDSTSYEQYF
TRBV7-8,TRBJ2-5,CASSLGGGATTQYF
TRBV6-1,TRBJ1-1,CASSQQGATEAFF
TRBV18,TRBJ1-1,CASSTQGADTEAFF
TRBV6-1,TRBJ2-6,CATEPAGVGANVLTF
TRBV5-1,TRBJ2-5,CASSDAIAETQYF
TRBV11-2,TRBJ1-1,CASSFVYPEAFF
TRBV6-6,TRBJ1-5,CASSYSHGNQPQHF
TRBV29-1,TRBJ1-2,CSVLTGVYGYTF
TRBV2,TRBJ1-4,CASSEQGAGEKLFF
TRBV6-5,TRBJ2-7,CASSYSPEVYEQYF
TRBV5-1,TRBJ2-3,CASSLGTVASTDTQYF
TRBV7-8,TRBJ2-1,CASSLTIAGVVDEQFF
TRBV7-6,TRBJ2-7,CASSLFVPGAGDEQYF
TRBV5-1,TRBJ2-3,CASSPGEADTQYF
TRBV30,NA,CAWSRLSEQYF
TRBV11-1,TRBJ2-5,CASSIRQGTQETQYF
TRBV5-6,TRBJ2-6,CASTGTGYSGANVLTF
TRBV18,TRBJ2-7,CASSPRQGPYEQYF
TRBV28,TRBJ1-5,CASSQGYQPQHF
TRBV7-8,TRBJ1-6,CASSLEDFYNSPLHF
TRBV30,TRBJ1-5,CAWSSRQGATGNQPQHF
TRBV11-2,TRBJ2-5,CASSLTGEWETQYF
TRBV5-1,TRBJ2-5,CASSLGQGKETQYF
TRBV19,TRBJ2-4,CASRLQGADIQYF
TRBV5-4,TRBJ2-2,CASSLAQRGNTGELFF
TRBV11-2,TRBJ2-3,CASSPTPLGLDTQYF
TRBV5-4,TRBJ1-6,CASSLDLNSPLHF
TRBV7-9,TRBJ1-1,CASNQGATEAFF
TRBV27,TRBJ2-7,CASSYLSRAHEQYF
TRBV10-3,TRBJ1-1,CAIQRQGFVSEAFF
TRBV25-1,TRBJ2-7,CASSEGGSSYEQYF
TRBV18,TRBJ2-3,CASSPLVF
TRBV6-5,TRBJ1-1,CASSRRGDTEAFF
TRBV6-5,TRBJ2-7,CASSYRTGRYEQYF